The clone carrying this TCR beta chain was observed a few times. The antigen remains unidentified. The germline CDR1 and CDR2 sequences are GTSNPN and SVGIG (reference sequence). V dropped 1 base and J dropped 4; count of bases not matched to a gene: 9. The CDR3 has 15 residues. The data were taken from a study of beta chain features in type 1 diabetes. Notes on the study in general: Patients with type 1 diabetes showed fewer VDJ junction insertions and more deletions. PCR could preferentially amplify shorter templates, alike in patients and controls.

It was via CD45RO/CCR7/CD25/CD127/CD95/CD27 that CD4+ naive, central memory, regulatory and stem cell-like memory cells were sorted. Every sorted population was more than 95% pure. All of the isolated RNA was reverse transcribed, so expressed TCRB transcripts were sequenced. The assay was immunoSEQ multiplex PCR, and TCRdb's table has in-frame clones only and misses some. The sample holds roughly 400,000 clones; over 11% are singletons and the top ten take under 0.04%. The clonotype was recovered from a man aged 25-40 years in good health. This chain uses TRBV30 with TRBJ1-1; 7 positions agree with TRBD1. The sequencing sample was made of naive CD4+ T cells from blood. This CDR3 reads CAWSGVGAGGTEAFF. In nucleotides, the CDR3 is TGTGCCTGGAGTGGAGTAGGGGCAGGGGGCACTGAAGCTTTCTTT.